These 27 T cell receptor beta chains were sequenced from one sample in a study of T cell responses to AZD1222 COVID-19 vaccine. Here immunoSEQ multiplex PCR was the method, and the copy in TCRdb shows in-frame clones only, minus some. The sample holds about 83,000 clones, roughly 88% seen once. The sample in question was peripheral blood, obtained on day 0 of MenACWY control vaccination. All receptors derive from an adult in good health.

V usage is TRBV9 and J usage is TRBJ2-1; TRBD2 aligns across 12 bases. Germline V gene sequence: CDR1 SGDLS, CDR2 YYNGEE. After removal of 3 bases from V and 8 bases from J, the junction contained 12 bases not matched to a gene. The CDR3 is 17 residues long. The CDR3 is CASSAGGTSGRWYEQFF. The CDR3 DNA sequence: TGTGCCAGCAGCGCGGGCGGTACTAGCGGGAGGTGGTATGAGCAGTTCTTC.

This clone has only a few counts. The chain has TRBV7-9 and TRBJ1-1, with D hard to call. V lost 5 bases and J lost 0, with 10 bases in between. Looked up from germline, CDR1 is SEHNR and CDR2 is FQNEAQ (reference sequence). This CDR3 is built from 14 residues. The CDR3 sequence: CASSLSGMNTEAFF. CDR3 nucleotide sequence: TGTGCCAGCAGCCTAAGCGGGATGAACACTGAAGCTTTCTTT. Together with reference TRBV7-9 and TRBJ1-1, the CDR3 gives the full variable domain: DTGVSQNPRHKITKRGQNVTFRCDPISEHNRLYWYRQTLGQGPEFLTYFQNEAQLEKSRLLSDRFSAERPKGSFSTLEIQRTEQGDSAMYLCASSLSGMNTEAFFGQGTRLTVV.

CDR3 protein: CATSDFSTGANVLTF. DNA of the CDR3: TGTGCCACCAGTGATTTCTCGACGGGGGCCAACGTCCTGACTTTC. The chain carries TRBV24-1 and TRBJ2-6; no clear D. Germline V gives CDR1 KGHDR, CDR2 SFDVKD. Trimming pared 1 base from V and 4 bases from J, leaving 7 bases between. This CDR3 has 15 residues.

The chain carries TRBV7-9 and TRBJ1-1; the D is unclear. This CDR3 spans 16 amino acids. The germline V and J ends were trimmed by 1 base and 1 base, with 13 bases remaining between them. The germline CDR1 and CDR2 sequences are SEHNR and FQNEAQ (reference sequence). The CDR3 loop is CASSLVPAAKNTEAFF. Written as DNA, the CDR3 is TGTGCCAGCAGCTTAGTCCCCGCTGCCAAGAACACTGAAGCTTTCTTT.

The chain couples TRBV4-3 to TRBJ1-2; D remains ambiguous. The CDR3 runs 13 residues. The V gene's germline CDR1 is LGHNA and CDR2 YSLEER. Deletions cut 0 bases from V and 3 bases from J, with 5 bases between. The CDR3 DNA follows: TGCGCCAGCAGCCAAGAGGCCCACTATGGCTACACCTTC. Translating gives CASSQEAHYGYTF.

The CDR3: CASSQDAAGELFF. CDR3 bases: TGCGCCAGCAGCCAAGATGCTGCCGGGGAGCTGTTTTTT. The J gene is TRBJ2-2, the V gene TRBV4-1; D is uncertain. Deletions cut 0 bases from V and 6 bases from J, with 5 bases between. CDR1 is MGHRA and CDR2 is YSYEKL in the germline V gene. The CDR3 has 13 amino acids.

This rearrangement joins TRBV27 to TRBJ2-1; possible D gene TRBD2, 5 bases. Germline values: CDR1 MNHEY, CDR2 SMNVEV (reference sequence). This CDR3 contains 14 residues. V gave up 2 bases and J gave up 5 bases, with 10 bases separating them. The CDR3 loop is CASSLIGNNNEQFF. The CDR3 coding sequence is TGTGCCAGCAGTTTAATCGGGAACAACAATGAGCAGTTCTTC.

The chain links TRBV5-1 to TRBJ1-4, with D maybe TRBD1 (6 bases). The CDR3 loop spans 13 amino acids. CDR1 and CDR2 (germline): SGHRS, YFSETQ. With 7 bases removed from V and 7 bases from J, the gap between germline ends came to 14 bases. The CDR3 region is CASALDSPEKLFF. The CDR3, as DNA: TGCGCCAGCGCCCTGGACAGCCCTGAAAAACTGTTTTTT.

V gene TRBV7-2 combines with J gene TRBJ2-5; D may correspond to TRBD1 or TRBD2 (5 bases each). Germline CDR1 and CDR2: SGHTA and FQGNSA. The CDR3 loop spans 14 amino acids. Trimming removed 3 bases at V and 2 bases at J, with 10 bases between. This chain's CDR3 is CASSFWGLQETQYF. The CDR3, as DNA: TGTGCCAGCAGCTTTTGGGGGTTACAAGAGACCCAGTACTTC.

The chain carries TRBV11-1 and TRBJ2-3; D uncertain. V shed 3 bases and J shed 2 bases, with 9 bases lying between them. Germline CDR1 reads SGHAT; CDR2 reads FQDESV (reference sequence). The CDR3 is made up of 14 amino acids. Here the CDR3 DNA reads TGTGCCAGCAGCTTCCCCGACAACACAGATACGCAGTATTTT. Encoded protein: CASSFPDNTDTQYF.

CDR3: CASGFGAGWAFF. In DNA, the CDR3 is TGTGCTAGTGGTTTTGGAGCAGGGTGGGCTTTCTTT. This chain joins TRBV12-5 and TRBJ1-1; TRBD1 is a possible D gene (5 bases). The CDR3 contains 12 residues. V was cut by 3 bases and J by 11 bases, with 13 bases left in between. The germline V gene has CDR1 LGHNT and CDR2 FRNRAP.

CDR3 nucleotides: TGTGCCAGCGGATTAGGGTCCGAGCAGTACTTC. It translates to CASGLGSEQYF. This chain links TRBV6-5 with TRBJ2-7; no clear D gene. The germline V gene encodes CDR1 MNHEY and CDR2 SVGAGI. This CDR3 region has 11 residues. Trimming left V 8 bases short and J 6 bases short, with 11 bases between.

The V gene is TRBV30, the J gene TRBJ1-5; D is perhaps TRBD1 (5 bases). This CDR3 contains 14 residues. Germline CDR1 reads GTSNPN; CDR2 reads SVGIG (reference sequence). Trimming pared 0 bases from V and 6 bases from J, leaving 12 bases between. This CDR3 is CAWSVGQGGQPQHF. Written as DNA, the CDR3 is TGTGCCTGGAGTGTGGGGCAGGGCGGTCAGCCCCAGCATTTT.

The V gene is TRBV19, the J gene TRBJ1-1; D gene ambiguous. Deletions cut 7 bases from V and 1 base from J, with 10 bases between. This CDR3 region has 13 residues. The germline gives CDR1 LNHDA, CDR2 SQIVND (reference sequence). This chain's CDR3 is CASTYGPNTEAFF. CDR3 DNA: TGTGCCAGTACCTACGGGCCGAACACTGAAGCTTTCTTT.

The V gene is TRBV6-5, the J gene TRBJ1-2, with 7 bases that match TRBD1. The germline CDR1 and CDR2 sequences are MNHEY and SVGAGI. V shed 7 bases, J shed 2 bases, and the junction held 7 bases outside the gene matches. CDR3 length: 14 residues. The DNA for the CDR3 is TGTGCCAGCAACAGACAGGGAGGGAACTATGGCTACACCTTC. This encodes CASNRQGGNYGYTF.

In DNA form, the CDR3 reads TGTGCCAGCTGGAGGGACTCTGGAAACACCATATATTTT. It encodes CASWRDSGNTIYF. The chain combines TRBV6-6 with TRBJ1-3; D remains unclear. This CDR3 is built from 13 residues. CDR1 MNHNY and CDR2 SVGAGI come from the germline V gene (reference sequence). V was pared by 8 bases and J by 0 bases, with 8 bases between.

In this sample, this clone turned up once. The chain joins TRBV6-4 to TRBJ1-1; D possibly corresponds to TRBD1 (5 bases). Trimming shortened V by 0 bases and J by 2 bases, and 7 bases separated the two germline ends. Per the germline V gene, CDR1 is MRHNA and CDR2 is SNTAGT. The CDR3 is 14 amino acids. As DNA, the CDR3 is TGTGCCAGCAGTGACTCACAGGCTAACACTGAAGCTTTCTTT. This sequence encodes CASSDSQANTEAFF.

CDR3 sequence reads: CAMTEVSNTEAFF. The CDR3 bases are TGTGCCATGACTGAGGTTTCGAACACTGAAGCTTTCTTT. The gene calls are TRBV27 and TRBJ1-1; D uncertain. CDR1 is MNHEY, CDR2 SMNVEV, per germline (reference sequence). The CDR3 totals 13 residues. The V end lost 10 bases, the J end lost 1 base, and 13 bases lay between the germline ends.

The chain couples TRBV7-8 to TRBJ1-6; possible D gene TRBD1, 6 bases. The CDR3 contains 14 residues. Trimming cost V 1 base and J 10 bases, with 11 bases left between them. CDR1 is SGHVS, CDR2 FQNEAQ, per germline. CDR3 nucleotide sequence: TGTGCCAGCAGCTTAGGAATTGGGGGCTCACCCCTCCACTTT. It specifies CASSLGIGGSPLHF.

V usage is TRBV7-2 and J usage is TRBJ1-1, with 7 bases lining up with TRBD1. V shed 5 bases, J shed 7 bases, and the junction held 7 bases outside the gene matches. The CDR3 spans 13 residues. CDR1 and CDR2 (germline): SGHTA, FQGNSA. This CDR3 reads CASSAARTGEAFF. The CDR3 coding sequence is TGTGCCAGCAGCGCTGCCCGGACAGGTGAAGCTTTCTTT.

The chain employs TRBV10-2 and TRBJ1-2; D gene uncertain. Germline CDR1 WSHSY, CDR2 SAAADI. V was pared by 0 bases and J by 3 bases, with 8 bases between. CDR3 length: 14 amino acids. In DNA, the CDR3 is TGCGCCAGCAGTGAGTCGCGAATGTACTATGGCTACACCTTC. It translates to CASSESRMYYGYTF.

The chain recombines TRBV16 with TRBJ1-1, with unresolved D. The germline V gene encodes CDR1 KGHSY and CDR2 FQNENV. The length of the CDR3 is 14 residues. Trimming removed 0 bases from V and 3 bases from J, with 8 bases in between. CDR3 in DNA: TGTGCCAGCAGCCAATCAGGCGGGGACACTGAAGCTTTCTTT. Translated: CASSQSGGDTEAFF.

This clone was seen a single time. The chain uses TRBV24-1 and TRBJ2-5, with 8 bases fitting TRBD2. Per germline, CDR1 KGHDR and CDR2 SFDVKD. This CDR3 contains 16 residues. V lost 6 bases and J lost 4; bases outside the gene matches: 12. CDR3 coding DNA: TGTGCCACCAGTTCCAGCGGGAGTTTCGGGAGAGAGACCCAGTACTTC. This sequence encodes CATSSSGSFGRETQYF.

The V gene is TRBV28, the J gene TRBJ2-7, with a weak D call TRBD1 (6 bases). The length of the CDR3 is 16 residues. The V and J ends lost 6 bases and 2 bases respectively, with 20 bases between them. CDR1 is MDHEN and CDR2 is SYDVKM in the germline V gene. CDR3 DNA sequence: TGTGCCAGCAGATCCCCGGGACAAGTGACTCCCTACGAGCAGTACTTC. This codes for CASRSPGQVTPYEQYF.

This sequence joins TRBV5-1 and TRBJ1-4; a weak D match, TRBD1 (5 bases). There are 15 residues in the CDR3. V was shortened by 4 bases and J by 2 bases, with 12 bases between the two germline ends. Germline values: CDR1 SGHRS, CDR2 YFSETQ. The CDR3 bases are TGCGCCAGCAGCCAGGGAGTCGTGACTAATGAAAAACTGTTTTTT. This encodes CASSQGVVTNEKLFF.

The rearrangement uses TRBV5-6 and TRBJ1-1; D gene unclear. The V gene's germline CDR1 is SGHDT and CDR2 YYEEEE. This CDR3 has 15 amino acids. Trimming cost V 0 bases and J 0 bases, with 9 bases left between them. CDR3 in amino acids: CASSLAGRVNTEAFF. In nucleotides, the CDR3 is TGTGCCAGCAGCTTGGCGGGCAGAGTGAACACTGAAGCTTTCTTT.

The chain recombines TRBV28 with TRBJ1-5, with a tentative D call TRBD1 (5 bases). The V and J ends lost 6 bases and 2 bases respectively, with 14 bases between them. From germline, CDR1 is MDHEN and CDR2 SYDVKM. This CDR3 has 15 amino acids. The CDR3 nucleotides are TGTGCCAGCAGCCCGAAGGACAACCGCAATCAGCCCCAGCATTTT. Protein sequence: CASSPKDNRNQPQHF.